Listed below are T cell receptor beta chains from one sample, sequenced in a study of shared clonotypes between healthy human individuals. Repertoires were generated with immunoSEQ multiplex PCR, while TCRdb's copy carries only in-frame clones and drops some. This table has around 2.1 million clones, 90% to 95% appearing once. Material: naive CD8+ T cells from PBMCs. The receptor source for this set is a man between 18 and 29 years old in good health. Some clones in this sample may be carry-over from other donors' samples. CDR3s include the opening cysteine and the closing phenylalanine or tryptophan. Each record gives: clone size, J gene, V gene, CDR3 length, D gene, CDR3 protein, CDR3 DNA. The D gene is left open where the match is weak. Clone size is stated in some rows and not others, as once, few, many or a class when expanded.

clone size: .; J gene: TRBJ2-2; V gene: TRBV6-6; CDR3 length: 13; D gene: TRBD1; CDR3 protein: CASTTGATGELFF; CDR3 DNA: TGTGCCAGCACGACAGGGGCCACCGGGGAGCTGTTTTTT
clone size: few; J gene: TRBJ2-7; V gene: TRBV7-9; CDR3 length: 15; D gene: .; CDR3 protein: CASSYPEAGTYEQYF; CDR3 DNA: TGTGCCAGCAGTTACCCCGAAGCAGGAACCTACGAGCAGTACTTC
clone size: .; J gene: TRBJ2-7; V gene: TRBV5-6; CDR3 length: 12; D gene: .; CDR3 protein: CASSWSSGEQYF; CDR3 DNA: TGTGCCAGCAGCTGGTCCTCGGGCGAGCAGTACTTC
clone size: .; J gene: TRBJ2-1; V gene: TRBV6-4; CDR3 length: 15; D gene: .; CDR3 protein: CASSEIGIPYNEQFF; CDR3 DNA: TGTGCCAGCAGTGAGATCGGCATCCCGTACAATGAGCAGTTCTTC
clone size: .; J gene: TRBJ1-2; V gene: TRBV29-1; CDR3 length: 11; D gene: .; CDR3 protein: CSVEEDSGYTF; CDR3 DNA: TGCAGCGTTGAAGAGGATAGCGGCTACACCTTC
clone size: .; J gene: TRBJ1-1; V gene: TRBV5-8; CDR3 length: 18; D gene: .; CDR3 protein: CASSLGPRTDTMNTEAFF; CDR3 DNA: TGTGCCAGCAGCTTGGGCCCCCGGACAGACACCATGAACACTGAAGCTTTCTTT
clone size: .; J gene: TRBJ2-1; V gene: TRBV4-1; CDR3 length: 16; D gene: .; CDR3 protein: CASSQDWEQVPNEQFF; CDR3 DNA: TGCGCCAGCAGCCAAGATTGGGAACAGGTACCCAATGAGCAGTTCTTC
clone size: .; J gene: TRBJ2-7; V gene: TRBV29-1; CDR3 length: 15; D gene: TRBD1; CDR3 protein: CSVERVDRGFYEQYF; CDR3 DNA: TGCAGCGTTGAACGGGTCGACAGGGGATTCTACGAGCAGTACTTC
clone size: .; J gene: TRBJ1-2; V gene: TRBV5-4; CDR3 length: 12; D gene: .; CDR3 protein: CASSSPAGGYTF; CDR3 DNA: TGTGCCAGCAGCTCCCCCGCCGGGGGCTACACCTTC
clone size: .; J gene: TRBJ2-7; V gene: TRBV6-5; CDR3 length: 14; D gene: TRBD1; CDR3 protein: CASNPGQGAGEQYF; CDR3 DNA: TGTGCCAGCAATCCGGGACAGGGGGCCGGAGAGCAGTACTTC
clone size: .; J gene: TRBJ2-7; V gene: TRBV9; CDR3 length: 14; D gene: .; CDR3 protein: CASSEGSISYEQYF; CDR3 DNA: TGTGCCAGCAGCGAAGGGTCTATCTCCTACGAGCAGTACTTC
clone size: .; J gene: TRBJ1-4; V gene: TRBV11-2; CDR3 length: 14; D gene: .; CDR3 protein: CASRKTDYNEKLFF; CDR3 DNA: TGTGCCAGCAGAAAGACGGATTATAATGAAAAACTGTTTTTT
clone size: .; J gene: TRBJ2-7; V gene: TRBV5-4; CDR3 length: 13; D gene: TRBD1; CDR3 protein: CASSEDRAQEQYF; CDR3 DNA: TGTGCCAGCAGCGAGGACAGGGCCCAAGAGCAGTACTTC
clone size: once; J gene: TRBJ2-3; V gene: TRBV6-4; CDR3 length: 13; D gene: .; CDR3 protein: CASSEGPTDTQYF; CDR3 DNA: TGTGCCAGCAGTGAGGGCCCCACAGATACGCAGTATTTT
clone size: .; J gene: TRBJ2-5; V gene: TRBV28; CDR3 length: 15; D gene: .; CDR3 protein: CASSLRASFQETQYF; CDR3 DNA: TGTGCCAGCAGTTTACGGGCCAGCTTCCAAGAGACCCAGTACTTC
clone size: .; J gene: TRBJ2-6; V gene: TRBV6-4; CDR3 length: 17; D gene: .; CDR3 protein: CASAETGTLSGANVLTF; CDR3 DNA: TGTGCCAGCGCGGAGACAGGCACCCTCTCTGGGGCCAACGTCCTGACTTTC
clone size: .; J gene: TRBJ2-7; V gene: TRBV28; CDR3 length: 14; D gene: TRBD1; CDR3 protein: CASTTRTGGYEQYF; CDR3 DNA: TGTGCCAGCACAACGAGGACAGGGGGCTACGAGCAGTACTTC
clone size: .; J gene: TRBJ1-2; V gene: TRBV14; CDR3 length: 15; D gene: TRBD1; CDR3 protein: CASSLGTGLSYGYTF; CDR3 DNA: TGTGCCAGCAGCCTCGGGACAGGTCTTTCCTATGGCTACACCTTC
clone size: .; J gene: TRBJ2-7; V gene: TRBV6-6; CDR3 length: 15; D gene: TRBD2; CDR3 protein: CASKLVREGPSEQYF; CDR3 DNA: TGTGCCAGCAAGTTGGTACGGGAGGGTCCCTCCGAGCAGTACTTC
clone size: .; J gene: TRBJ2-1; V gene: TRBV11-3; CDR3 length: 18; D gene: TRBD2; CDR3 protein: CASSLGGRLAGGPDEQFF; CDR3 DNA: TGTGCCAGCAGCTTGGGGGGAAGACTAGCGGGAGGGCCAGATGAGCAGTTCTTC
clone size: .; J gene: TRBJ2-1; V gene: TRBV7-9; CDR3 length: 15; D gene: TRBD2; CDR3 protein: CASSRTLAGTIEQFF; CDR3 DNA: TGTGCCAGCAGCCGTACCCTAGCGGGAACAATCGAGCAGTTCTTC
clone size: .; J gene: TRBJ2-7; V gene: TRBV7-8; CDR3 length: 15; D gene: .; CDR3 protein: CASTLGVAGWYEQYF; CDR3 DNA: TGTGCCAGCACCTTGGGGGTGGCGGGATGGTACGAGCAGTACTTC
clone size: .; J gene: TRBJ2-1; V gene: TRBV9; CDR3 length: 13; D gene: TRBD2; CDR3 protein: CASSSGTSGEQFF; CDR3 DNA: TGTGCCAGCAGCTCCGGGACTAGCGGTGAGCAGTTCTTC
clone size: .; J gene: TRBJ2-2; V gene: TRBV4-2; CDR3 length: 18; D gene: TRBD2; CDR3 protein: CASSQDLLAEIEFGELFF; CDR3 DNA: TGTGCCAGCAGCCAAGATCTTCTAGCGGAGATTGAGTTCGGGGAGCTGTTTTTT
clone size: once; J gene: TRBJ2-1; V gene: TRBV5-6; CDR3 length: 17; D gene: .; CDR3 protein: CASSPRVGGARDNEQFF; CDR3 DNA: TGTGCCAGCAGCCCCAGGGTGGGTGGAGCGAGGGACAATGAGCAGTTCTTC
clone size: .; J gene: TRBJ1-1; V gene: TRBV2; CDR3 length: 17; D gene: .; CDR3 protein: CASSEVRQLLLDTEAFF; CDR3 DNA: TGTGCCAGCAGTGAAGTGAGGCAGTTACTTTTGGACACTGAAGCTTTCTTT
clone size: .; J gene: TRBJ1-5; V gene: TRBV27; CDR3 length: 14; D gene: .; CDR3 protein: CASSWQGQNQPQHF; CDR3 DNA: TGTGCCAGCAGTTGGCAGGGGCAGAATCAGCCCCAGCATTTT
clone size: .; J gene: TRBJ2-7; V gene: TRBV6-6; CDR3 length: 14; D gene: TRBD1; CDR3 protein: CASTPGTATYEQYF; CDR3 DNA: TGTGCCAGCACTCCCGGGACAGCCACCTACGAGCAGTACTTC
clone size: .; J gene: TRBJ2-2; V gene: TRBV7-8; CDR3 length: 16; D gene: TRBD2; CDR3 protein: CASSSRLAENTGELFF; CDR3 DNA: TGTGCCAGCAGCTCCCGACTAGCGGAGAACACCGGGGAGCTGTTTTTT
clone size: .; J gene: TRBJ1-2; V gene: TRBV4-2; CDR3 length: 16; D gene: TRBD1; CDR3 protein: CASSQRLQGARQGYTF; CDR3 DNA: TGTGCCAGCAGCCAAAGGTTACAGGGGGCTCGGCAGGGCTACACCTTC
clone size: once; J gene: TRBJ2-5; V gene: TRBV10-3; CDR3 length: 14; D gene: .; CDR3 protein: CAISDRTAEETQYF; CDR3 DNA: TGTGCCATCAGTGACCGGACGGCCGAAGAGACCCAGTACTTC
clone size: .; J gene: TRBJ2-1; V gene: TRBV12-5; CDR3 length: 14; D gene: TRBD2; CDR3 protein: CASGSTSGRDEQFF; CDR3 DNA: TGTGCTAGTGGTAGCACTAGCGGGAGGGATGAGCAGTTCTTC
clone size: .; J gene: TRBJ2-1; V gene: TRBV5-3; CDR3 length: 16; D gene: .; CDR3 protein: CARSLEAGKHNNEQFF; CDR3 DNA: TGTGCCAGAAGCTTGGAGGCGGGGAAACACAACAATGAGCAGTTCTTC
clone size: .; J gene: TRBJ2-7; V gene: TRBV27; CDR3 length: 16; D gene: TRBD2; CDR3 protein: CASSQWRGANLFEQYF; CDR3 DNA: TGTGCCAGCAGCCAGTGGCGGGGGGCAAATCTATTTGAGCAGTACTTC
clone size: .; J gene: TRBJ2-1; V gene: TRBV7-2; CDR3 length: 14; D gene: TRBD2; CDR3 protein: CASSSGLEYNEQFF; CDR3 DNA: TGTGCCAGCAGCTCCGGACTAGAATACAATGAGCAGTTCTTC
clone size: .; J gene: TRBJ1-1; V gene: TRBV27; CDR3 length: 16; D gene: .; CDR3 protein: CASSPSPGGWGISAFF; CDR3 DNA: TGTGCCAGCAGCCCCTCACCGGGGGGCTGGGGAATTTCGGCTTTCTTT
clone size: .; J gene: TRBJ2-7; V gene: TRBV5-1; CDR3 length: 16; D gene: TRBD2; CDR3 protein: CASSRTGTSLYYEQYF; CDR3 DNA: TGCGCCAGCAGTCGCACCGGGACTAGCCTCTACTACGAGCAGTACTTC
clone size: .; J gene: TRBJ2-4; V gene: TRBV27; CDR3 length: 15; D gene: TRBD1; CDR3 protein: CASRTGGLAKNIQYF; CDR3 DNA: TGTGCCAGTAGGACAGGGGGACTAGCCAAAAACATTCAGTACTTC
clone size: .; J gene: TRBJ2-7; V gene: TRBV29-1; CDR3 length: 14; D gene: .; CDR3 protein: CSVLWPPNSYEQYF; CDR3 DNA: TGCAGCGTGTTGTGGCCCCCTAACTCCTACGAGCAGTACTTC
clone size: .; J gene: TRBJ2-1; V gene: TRBV7-7; CDR3 length: 15; D gene: TRBD1; CDR3 protein: CASSLEQGAYNEQFF; CDR3 DNA: TGTGCCAGCAGCTTAGAGCAGGGGGCTTACAATGAGCAGTTCTTC
clone size: once; J gene: TRBJ2-4; V gene: TRBV9; CDR3 length: 14; D gene: TRBD1; CDR3 protein: CASSVDSRGNIQYF; CDR3 DNA: TGTGCCAGCAGCGTAGATAGCAGGGGGAACATTCAGTACTTC
clone size: .; J gene: TRBJ2-7; V gene: TRBV5-5; CDR3 length: 15; D gene: .; CDR3 protein: CASSWGVDNSYEQYF; CDR3 DNA: TGTGCCAGCAGCTGGGGTGTCGACAACTCCTACGAGCAGTACTTC
clone size: .; J gene: TRBJ2-1; V gene: TRBV7-9; CDR3 length: 15; D gene: TRBD2; CDR3 protein: CASQLAGGFYNEQFF; CDR3 DNA: TGTGCCAGCCAGCTAGCGGGAGGCTTTTACAATGAGCAGTTCTTC
clone size: .; J gene: TRBJ2-7; V gene: TRBV6-5; CDR3 length: 15; D gene: .; CDR3 protein: CASSYGAGAVGEQYF; CDR3 DNA: TGTGCCAGCAGTTACGGGGCGGGGGCTGTTGGCGAGCAGTACTTC
clone size: .; J gene: TRBJ2-3; V gene: TRBV28; CDR3 length: 16; D gene: .; CDR3 protein: CASSLLGRQPTDTQYF; CDR3 DNA: TGTGCCAGCAGTTTACTCGGGAGACAGCCCACAGATACGCAGTATTTT